The sample holds a few counts of the clone carrying this T cell receptor beta chain. Its antigen is currently unknown. The data belong to a study of T-cell memory formation after mild COVID-19. Using constant-segment primers, 5'RACE produced TCR alpha and TCR beta cDNA libraries carrying sample barcodes and UMIs. TCRdb re-analysed the 5' RACE reads in MiXCR, keeping a single row per CDR3 protein. Of roughly 280,000 distinct CDR3 sequences listed, 15% to 20% were seen once; the top ten hold roughly 23%. Overall study findings and caveats: Clones from the second wave (peaking day 37) had unconfirmed SARS-CoV-2 specificity. Mostly located in CM and EM were contracting CD4+ clones, with contracting CD8+ clones located in EMRA. Later expanders leaned CD4+, whereas clones that contracted between day 15 and 85 were balanced CD4/CD8.

Per the germline V gene, CDR1 is MNHEY and CDR2 is SVGAGI. The CDR3 spans 15 residues. Deletions cut 7 bases from V and 0 bases from J, with 16 bases between. Material for sequencing was PBMCs or a T cell subset sorted from them (not recorded which). The chain uses TRBV6-5 and TRBJ2-7; D might be TRBD1 or TRBD2, each matching 5 bases. The clonotype was recovered from a man between 18 and 29 years old who had mild COVID-19 (a few samples of this study predate the infection). Cell type and time point are not known. Written as DNA, the CDR3 is TGTGCCAGCAAGCCGGGACCTCGAAGCTCCTACGAGCAGTACTTC. Translating it yields CASKPGPRSSYEQYF.